The sequence of this T cell receptor (beta chain) was determined in a study of CD8+ T cells in alopecia areata. cDNA reverse transcribed from extracted RNA served as the sequencing template. Profiled with immunoSEQ multiplex PCR; TCRdb holds only in-frame clones, not every one. The sample comprises roughly 200,000 clones, more than 30% of which are singletons, and 0.45% to 0.55% rests with the top ten. Treatment denoted: oral pan-JAK inhibitor, 5-10 mg twice daily. The sample consisted of CD4+ T cells sorted from blood, taken at roughly week 30, from a patient treated with tofacitinib. The receptor comes from a human donor with alopecia areata.

CDR3 protein: CSVGTGGWSYEQYF. DNA for the CDR3: TGCAGCGTCGGGACAGGGGGCTGGTCCTACGAGCAGTACTTC. This chain joins TRBV29-1 and TRBJ2-7; 12 nucleotides agree with TRBD1. Per germline, CDR1 SQVTM and CDR2 ANQGSEA. CDR3 length: 14 residues. With V trimmed by 6 bases and J by 1 base, 4 bases remained unmatched.